This T cell receptor (beta chain) was recovered during a study of breast tumors, draining lymph nodes, adjacent tissues. From the multiplex PCR reads, TCRdb called clonotypes with MiXCR, one entry per CDR3 protein. The sample shows more than 200,000 distinct CDR3 sequences, about 34% of them seen only once. Samples came from axillary lymph nodes draining the breast cancer. V was shortened by 3 bases and J by 1 base, with 12 bases between the two germline ends. Germline CDR1 is SEHNR and CDR2 is FQNEAQ (reference sequence). This CDR3 contains 15 residues. The table lists this clonotype with many counts.

Material for sequencing was axillary lymph node tissue. The TCR comes from a female donor with breast cancer. Some clones in this sample may be carry-over from other donors' samples. This chain uses TRBV7-9 with TRBJ1-1, with D tentatively TRBD1 (6 bases). CDR3 nucleotides: TGTGCCAGCAGCTTCATGACAGGCCCGAACACTGAAGCTTTCTTT. As protein: CASSFMTGPNTEAFF.